The 28 T cell receptor beta chains below were found in one sample sequenced in a study of blood T cell repertoires in COVID-19. TCRdb's copy holds only in-frame clones and misses some; the assay was immunoSEQ multiplex PCR. The table lists approximately 240,000 clones, about 82% of them singletons. Sequencing used peripheral blood. The receptors originated from a woman aged 60-75 years with active or convalescent COVID-19.

The rearrangement joins TRBV11-2 to TRBJ1-6; D gene unclear. The germline V gene has CDR1 SGHAT and CDR2 FQNNGV. V was shortened by 1 base and J by 6 bases, with 4 bases between the two germline ends. CDR3 length: 13 residues. CDR3 sequence (DNA): TGTGCCAGCAGCTTAGGCAGTAATTCACCCCTCCACTTT. Protein product: CASSLGSNSPLHF.

The chain has TRBV28 and TRBJ2-2; D is unclear. Germline V CDR1 and CDR2: MDHEN, SYDVKM. The CDR3 covers 15 residues. Trimming left V 4 bases short and J 5 bases short, with 14 bases between. The CDR3 nucleotides read TGTGCCAGCAGTTATGGCACCCCGTGGACCGGGGAGCTGTTTTTT. Encoded protein: CASSYGTPWTGELFF.

The chain joins TRBV6-1 to TRBJ2-7; D is unclear. The V end lost 1 base, the J end lost 3 bases, and 7 bases lay between the germline ends. The CDR3 sequence is 13 residues long. CDR1 MNHNS and CDR2 SASEGT come from the germline V gene. The CDR3 sequence is CASSEVRGYEQYV. For the CDR3, the DNA is TGTGCCAGCAGTGAAGTTCGAGGCTACGAGCAGTACGTC.

V and J are TRBV13 and TRBJ2-2, with 7 nucleotides matching TRBD2. The CDR3 spans 18 residues. The junction had 15 bases not matched to a gene; V was cut back by 5 bases and J by 3 bases. The germline CDR1 and CDR2 sequences are PRHDT and FYEKMQ (reference sequence). The CDR3 DNA reads TGTGCCAGCAGCCCCGAACTCTTGGGACTAAACTACACCGGGGAGCTGTTTTTT. Protein product: CASSPELLGLNYTGELFF.

This clone has more than one count but fewer than ten. CDR3 residues: CASSQDPGSGELFF. CDR3 DNA: TGTGCCAGCAGCCAAGACCCAGGGTCCGGGGAGCTGTTTTTT. This rearrangement joins TRBV4-2 to TRBJ2-2; D is perhaps TRBD1 (5 bases). The length of the CDR3 is 14 residues. V gave up 0 bases and J gave up 6 bases, with 8 bases separating them. Germline V CDR1 and CDR2: LGHNA, YNFKEQ.

The J gene is TRBJ2-2, the V gene TRBV5-6, with D perhaps TRBD2 (6 bases). The CDR3 runs 13 residues. In germline, CDR1 is SGHDT, CDR2 YYEEEE. V was trimmed by 5 bases and J by 4 bases, leaving 9 bases between them. The CDR3 DNA is TGTGCCAGCAGTCGGGACTTCACCGGGGAGCTGTTTTTT. Translating gives CASSRDFTGELFF.

The chain links TRBV7-3 to TRBJ2-1; D gene unclear. Germline V gives CDR1 SGHTA, CDR2 FQGTGA. This CDR3 has 19 amino acids. V lost 0 bases to trimming and J lost 0 bases, with 18 bases between them. The CDR3 nucleotides are TGTGCCAGCAGCTTAACGATCCAACCGCCTGGGCCCTCCTACAATGAGCAGTTCTTC. Its protein is CASSLTIQPPGPSYNEQFF.

This clone was counted only a few times. The V and J genes are TRBV5-6 and TRBJ2-7, with D possibly matching TRBD1 (6 bases). CDR1 is SGHDT, CDR2 YYEEEE, per germline. The CDR3 loop spans 14 amino acids. The V end was cut by 0 bases, the J end by 3 bases, with 10 bases between. Here the CDR3 DNA reads TGTGCCAGCAGCTTGGCAGGGGTGGTCTACGAGCAGTACGTC. Translated: CASSLAGVVYEQYV.

The J gene is TRBJ1-1, the V gene TRBV5-8, with a tentative D call TRBD1 (5 bases). The germline CDR1 and CDR2 sequences are SGHTS and YDEGEE. The CDR3 has 14 amino acids. V was pared by 4 bases and J by 1 base, with 11 bases between. CDR3: CASSPIDRNTEAFF. CDR3 nucleotides: TGTGCCAGCAGCCCTATCGACAGGAACACTGAAGCTTTCTTT. The full variable domain, with the rest looked up from reference TRBV5-8 and TRBJ1-1, is EAGVTQSPTHLIKTRGQQATLRCSPISGHTSVYWYQQALGLGLQFLLWYDEGEERNRGNFPPRFSGRQFPNYSSELNVNALELEDSALYLCASSPIDRNTEAFFGQGTRLTVV.

This clone was seen just once. The chain has TRBV4-2 and TRBJ2-5; D not resolved. In germline, CDR1 is LGHNA, CDR2 YNFKEQ. This CDR3 region has 13 residues. Trimming pared 2 bases from V and 1 base from J, leaving 5 bases between. The CDR3 region has the DNA TGTGCCAGCAGCCAATACACCCAAGAGACCCAGTACTTC. This translates into CASSQYTQETQYF.

J is TRBJ1-5 and V is TRBV27; 9 positions match TRBD1. The CDR3 is made up of 14 amino acids. V lost 6 bases, J lost 7 bases, and 7 bases stayed unmatched. Germline values: CDR1 MNHEY, CDR2 SMNVEV (reference sequence). CDR3 loop: CASSRTGAGQPQHF. The CDR3 nucleotides are TGTGCCAGCAGCCGGACAGGGGCGGGCCAGCCCCAGCATTTT.

V usage is TRBV9 and J usage is TRBJ2-7, with D perhaps matching TRBD1 (6 bases). In germline, CDR1 is SGDLS, CDR2 YYNGEE. The CDR3 length is 16 residues. Trimming pared 1 base from V and 6 bases from J, leaving 20 bases between. CDR3 sequence (DNA): TGTGCCAGCAGCGTATCCTCGACAGGCCCTTGGGCCGAGCAGTACTTC. This codes for CASSVSSTGPWAEQYF.

V is TRBV3-1 (or the pseudogene TRBV3-2) and J is TRBJ1-2, with D possibly TRBD1 on 5 matching bases. The CDR3 length is 15 residues. V lost 4 bases, J lost 2 bases, and 14 bases lay in between. Germline V gene sequence: CDR1 LGHDT, CDR2 YNNKEL (reference sequence). The CDR3 bases are TGTGCCAGCAGCCCCATGTTAGGGGTGAACTATGGCTACACCTTC. This sequence encodes CASSPMLGVNYGYTF.

This clone was detected once. V is TRBV18 and J is TRBJ1-2; D is undetermined. This CDR3 contains 13 residues. In germline, CDR1 is KGHSH, CDR2 LQKENI. The ends were cut back, 4 bases at V and 3 bases at J, with 9 bases in the middle. CDR3 nucleotide sequence: TGTGCCAGCTCACAAAGAGAAGACTATGGCTACACCTTC. It yields the protein CASSQREDYGYTF. Full variable domain (rest looked up from reference TRBV18 and TRBJ1-2): NAGVMQNPRHLVRRRGQEARLRCSPMKGHSHVYWYRQLPEEGLKFMVYLQKENIIDESGMPKERFSAEFPKEGPSILRIQQVVRGDSAAYFCASSQREDYGYTFGSGTRLTVV.

The chain uses TRBV19 and TRBJ2-7; 11 bases are a match to TRBD2. Trimming cost V 1 base and J 1 base; bases outside gene matches: 3. Germline V gene lookup returns CDR1 LNHDA and CDR2 SQIVND (reference sequence). The CDR3 is 16 amino acids. This CDR3 is CASSIVLAGGSYEQYF. The CDR3 DNA sequence: TGTGCCAGTAGTATAGTGCTAGCGGGGGGATCCTACGAGCAGTACTTC.

This clone showed up just a few times. The gene calls are TRBV5-1 and TRBJ1-3; tentative D call: TRBD1 (6 bases). The CDR3 extends over 15 amino acids. Trimming removed 1 base at V and 0 bases at J, with 8 bases between. Germline loops: CDR1 SGHRS, CDR2 YFSETQ. CDR3 nucleotides: TGCGCCAGCAGCTTGCAACAGGGCTCTGGAAACACCATATATTTT. The encoded protein is CASSLQQGSGNTIYF. Together with reference TRBV5-1 and TRBJ1-3, the CDR3 gives the full variable domain: KAGVTQTPRYLIKTRGQQVTLSCSPISGHRSVSWYQQTPGQGLQFLFEYFSETQRNKGNFPGRFSGRQFSNSRSEMNVSTLELGDSALYLCASSLQQGSGNTIYFGEGSWLTVV.

The CDR3 reads CAWSWGGALNTEAFF. DNA for the CDR3: TGTGCCTGGTCCTGGGGGGGGGCCCTGAACACTGAAGCTTTCTTT. The chain links TRBV30 to TRBJ1-1; possible D gene TRBD1, 6 bases. Between the trimmed V and J ends, which lost 5 bases and 0 bases, there was a span of 16 bases. The CDR3 sequence is 15 residues long. Looked up from germline, CDR1 is GTSNPN and CDR2 is SVGIG (reference sequence).

This sequence joins TRBV5-6 and TRBJ2-2; 8 nucleotides align to TRBD1. Germline V gene sequence: CDR1 SGHDT, CDR2 YYEEEE. V shed 0 bases, J shed 8 bases, and the junction held 0 bases outside the gene matches. The CDR3 is 13 amino acids. The CDR3 coding sequence is TGTGCCAGCAGCTTGGGGACAGGGGGGGAGCTGTTTTTT. Its protein product is CASSLGTGGELFF.

V usage is TRBV19 and J usage is TRBJ2-1, with D perhaps TRBD1 (6 bases). The germline V gene has CDR1 LNHDA and CDR2 SQIVND (reference sequence). The CDR3 spans 13 residues. V was clipped by 1 base and J by 6 bases, with 7 bases between them. CDR3: CASSIGGRNEQFF. DNA for the CDR3: TGTGCCAGTAGTATAGGGGGGCGCAATGAGCAGTTCTTC.

The chain combines TRBV3-1 (or the pseudogene TRBV3-2) with TRBJ2-3; 8 nucleotides agree with TRBD1. Germline CDR1 is LGHDT and CDR2 is YNNKEL (reference sequence). V lost 1 base, J lost 5 bases, and 2 bases stayed unmatched. The CDR3 loop spans 14 amino acids. CDR3 DNA: TGTGCCAGCAGCCAAGCCGGGACAGGAGATACGCAGTATTTT. The encoded protein is CASSQAGTGDTQYF.

The chain joins TRBV19 to TRBJ2-1, with TRBD1 matching 8 bases. The CDR3 is 11 residues long. Losses at the gene ends were 8 bases for V and 10 bases for J; bases not matched to a gene: 4. Germline-derived CDR1 and CDR2 are LNHDA and SQIVND (reference sequence). The CDR3 sequence is CASDRGREQFF. CDR3 coding DNA: TGTGCCAGTGACAGGGGTAGGGAGCAGTTCTTC.

This clone was found a few times. This chain links TRBV12-3 or TRBV12-4 with TRBJ2-2; D is unclear. The CDR3 has 13 amino acids. The ends were cut back, 2 bases at V and 6 bases at J, with 7 bases in the middle. CDR3 residues: CASSLLRSGELFF. CDR3 DNA sequence: TGTGCCAGCAGTTTACTAAGATCCGGGGAGCTGTTTTTT.

The chain couples TRBV4-2 to TRBJ2-1; 8 nucleotides align to TRBD2. V lost 6 bases to trimming and J lost 10 bases; unmatched junction nucleotides: 11. Germline CDR1 and CDR2: LGHNA and YNFKEQ. The CDR3 sequence is 14 residues long. The CDR3 region is CASSLSGALREQFF. The DNA for the CDR3 is TGTGCCAGCAGTCTTAGCGGGGCCCTCAGAGAGCAGTTCTTC.

This sequence joins TRBV2 and TRBJ2-3, with a weak D call TRBD2 (5 bases). V was clipped by 3 bases and J by 1 base, with 11 bases between them. Germline V CDR1 and CDR2: SNHLY, FYNNEI. The CDR3 sequence is 15 residues long. The CDR3 bases are TGTGCCAGCAGTGAGTTTATCGGGGGCACAGATACGCAGTATTTT. Its translation: CASSEFIGGTDTQYF.

The V call is TRBV3-1 (or the pseudogene TRBV3-2), the J call TRBJ2-5; D may be TRBD1 (5 bases). Germline loops: CDR1 LGHDT, CDR2 YNNKEL (reference sequence). The CDR3 consists of 14 residues. Trimming left V 1 base short and J 4 bases short, with 10 bases between. Here the CDR3 DNA reads TGTGCCAGCAGCCAAGCAATAGGGGTAGAGACCCAGTACTTC. Its protein is CASSQAIGVETQYF.

The chain joins TRBV10-3 to TRBJ2-3; 13 bases are a match to TRBD2. CDR1 and CDR2 from the germline V gene are ENHRY and SYGVKD. The CDR3 has 18 amino acids. Trimming cost V 10 bases and J 2 bases; bases outside gene matches: 15. CDR3 coding DNA: TGTGCCACCCGGACAGGGACTAGCGGGATTGGGGTCACAGATACGCAGTATTTT. It yields the protein CATRTGTSGIGVTDTQYF.

The V call is TRBV6-5, the J call TRBJ2-5; no clear D gene. The V end lost 0 bases, the J end lost 3 bases, and 11 bases lay between the germline ends. Germline-derived CDR1 and CDR2 are MNHEY and SVGAGI. The length of the CDR3 is 15 residues. The CDR3 loop is CASSYSSTQEETQYF. For the CDR3, the DNA is TGTGCCAGCAGTTACTCGTCTACCCAAGAAGAGACCCAGTACTTC.

Only a few counts were recorded for this clone. The V gene is TRBV21-1, the J gene TRBJ1-2; the tabulated D call, TRBD1, remains unverified against the DNA. TRBV21-1 is a pseudogene segment. The CDR3 consists of 20 residues. The CDR3 DNA reads as TGTGCCAGCAGCAAAGAGAGGGCAGCGGACAGCACCCACCTTTTCTATGGCTACACCTTC. This gives the protein CASSKERAADSTHLFYGYTF.